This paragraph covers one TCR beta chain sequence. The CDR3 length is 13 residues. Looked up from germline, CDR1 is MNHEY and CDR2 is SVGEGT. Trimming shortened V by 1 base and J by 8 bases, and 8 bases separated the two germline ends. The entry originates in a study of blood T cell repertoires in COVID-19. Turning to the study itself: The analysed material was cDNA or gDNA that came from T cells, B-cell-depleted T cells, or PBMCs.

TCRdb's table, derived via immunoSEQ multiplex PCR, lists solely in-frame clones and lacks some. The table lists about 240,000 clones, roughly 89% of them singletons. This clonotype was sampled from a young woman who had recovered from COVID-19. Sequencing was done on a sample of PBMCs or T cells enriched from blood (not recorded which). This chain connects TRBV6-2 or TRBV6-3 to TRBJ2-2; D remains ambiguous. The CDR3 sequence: CASSYFSGGELFF. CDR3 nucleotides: TGTGCCAGCAGTTACTTTTCGGGTGGGGAGCTGTTTTTT.